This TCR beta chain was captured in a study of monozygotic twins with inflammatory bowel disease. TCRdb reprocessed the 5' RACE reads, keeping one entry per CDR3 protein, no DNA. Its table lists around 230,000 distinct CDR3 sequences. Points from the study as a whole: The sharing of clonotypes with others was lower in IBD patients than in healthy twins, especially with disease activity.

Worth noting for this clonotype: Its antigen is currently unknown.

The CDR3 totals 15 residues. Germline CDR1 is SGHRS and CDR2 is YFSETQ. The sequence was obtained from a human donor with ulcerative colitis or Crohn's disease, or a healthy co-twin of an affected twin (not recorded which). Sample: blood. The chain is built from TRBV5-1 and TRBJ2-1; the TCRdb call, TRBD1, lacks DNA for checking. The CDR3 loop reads CASTLSSAQGNEQFF.